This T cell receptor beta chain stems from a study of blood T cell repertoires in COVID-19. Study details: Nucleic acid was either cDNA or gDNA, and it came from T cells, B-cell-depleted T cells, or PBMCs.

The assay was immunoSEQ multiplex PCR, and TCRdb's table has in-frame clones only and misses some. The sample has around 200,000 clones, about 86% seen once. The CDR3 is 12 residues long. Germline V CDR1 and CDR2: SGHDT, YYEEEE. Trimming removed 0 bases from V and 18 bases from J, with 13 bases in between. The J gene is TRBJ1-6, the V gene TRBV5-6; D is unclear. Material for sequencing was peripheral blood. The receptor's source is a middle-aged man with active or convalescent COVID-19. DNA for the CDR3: TGTGCCAGCAGCTTGGGACCGACAACACCCCACTTT. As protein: CASSLGPTTPHF.